Listed below are T cell receptor beta chains from one sample, sequenced in a study of T cell responses to AZD1222 COVID-19 vaccine. Generated by immunoSEQ multiplex PCR, the TCRdb table keeps only in-frame clones and is missing some. The sample records about 160,000 clones, about 90% being singletons. The sequencing used peripheral blood, collected on day 0 of AZD1222 vaccination. These receptors were taken from an adult in good health. The CDR3 runs from the conserved cysteine through the conserved F or W. The D gene is left open where the match is weak. Not all rows give a size; the values are once, few, many and, for expanded clones, a class.

V gene: TRBV5-1; clone size: -; CDR3 length: 13; D gene: -; J gene: TRBJ2-3; CDR3 DNA: TGCGCCAGCAGCCCGGACAGCACAGATACGCAGTATTTT; CDR3 protein: CASSPDSTDTQYF
V gene: TRBV5-4; clone size: -; CDR3 length: 16; D gene: -; J gene: TRBJ2-3; CDR3 DNA: TGTGCCAGCAGCCCACCCAGTGTCCAAAGCACAGATACGCAGTATTTT; CDR3 protein: CASSPPSVQSTDTQYF
V gene: TRBV28; clone size: few; CDR3 length: 16; D gene: TRBD2; J gene: TRBJ2-1; CDR3 DNA: TGTGCCAGCAGGCCATCCGGGACTAGCGGTTACAATGAGCAGTTCTTC; CDR3 protein: CASRPSGTSGYNEQFF
V gene: TRBV10-3; clone size: few; CDR3 length: 13; D gene: TRBD1; J gene: TRBJ2-1; CDR3 DNA: TGTGCCATCAGCGAGGGACAGTACAATGAGCAGTTCTTC; CDR3 protein: CAISEGQYNEQFF
V gene: TRBV7-8; clone size: -; CDR3 length: 16; D gene: -; J gene: TRBJ1-6; CDR3 DNA: TGTGCCAGCAGCTTAGGTTCGGGGCAGGGAACCTCACCCCTCCACTTT; CDR3 protein: CASSLGSGQGTSPLHF
V gene: TRBV2; clone size: -; CDR3 length: 17; D gene: -; J gene: TRBJ1-5; CDR3 DNA: TGTGCCAGCAGCCCCTGGGGCGTGACAGGTAGCAATCAGCCCCAGCATTTT; CDR3 protein: CASSPWGVTGSNQPQHF
V gene: TRBV27; clone size: once; CDR3 length: 15; D gene: -; J gene: TRBJ2-1; CDR3 DNA: TGTGCCAGCAGTCTTTCTCAGGCGCCGTACAATGAGCAGTTCTTC; CDR3 protein: CASSLSQAPYNEQFF
V gene: TRBV6-6; clone size: -; CDR3 length: 15; D gene: -; J gene: TRBJ1-5; CDR3 DNA: TGTGCCAGCAGTTATTTTGCAGGGATCAATCAGCCCCAGCATTTT; CDR3 protein: CASSYFAGINQPQHF
V gene: TRBV7-8; clone size: -; CDR3 length: 17; D gene: TRBD1; J gene: TRBJ1-3; CDR3 DNA: TGTGCCAGCAGCTTAGTGCCCGACAGGGGAGCTGGAAACACCATATATTTT; CDR3 protein: CASSLVPDRGAGNTIYF
V gene: TRBV7-2; clone size: -; CDR3 length: 15; D gene: -; J gene: TRBJ1-2; CDR3 DNA: TGTGCCAGCAGCGTGGACATACTGCCGGGCTATGGCTACACCTTC; CDR3 protein: CASSVDILPGYGYTF
V gene: TRBV29-1; clone size: -; CDR3 length: 12; D gene: -; J gene: TRBJ1-1; CDR3 DNA: TGCAGCGTTCTCCAGGGAGACACTGAAGCTTTCTTT; CDR3 protein: CSVLQGDTEAFF
V gene: TRBV19; clone size: -; CDR3 length: 14; D gene: -; J gene: TRBJ1-5; CDR3 DNA: TGTGCCAGTAGTTACAGGGATAGCAATCAGCCCCAGCATTTT; CDR3 protein: CASSYRDSNQPQHF
V gene: TRBV6-2/TRBV6-3; clone size: -; CDR3 length: 15; D gene: -; J gene: TRBJ1-3; CDR3 DNA: TGTGCCAGCAGTTCCCGGCAGGACTCTGGAAACACCATATATTTT; CDR3 protein: CASSSRQDSGNTIYF
V gene: TRBV19; clone size: -; CDR3 length: 15; D gene: TRBD2; J gene: TRBJ2-3; CDR3 DNA: TGTGCCAGTAGTACTAGCGGGGGGGGCACAGATACGCAGTATTTT; CDR3 protein: CASSTSGGGTDTQYF
V gene: TRBV28; clone size: -; CDR3 length: 15; D gene: TRBD1; J gene: TRBJ1-2; CDR3 DNA: TGTGCCAGCAGTTCCCCCCGCAGGGGGGACTATGGCTACACCTTC; CDR3 protein: CASSSPRRGDYGYTF
V gene: TRBV7-8; clone size: -; CDR3 length: 20; D gene: TRBD2; J gene: TRBJ2-1; CDR3 DNA: TGTGCCAGCAGCTTAGGGGGGGCCTCTTTCGTAGCGGGAGGAAGAAATGAGCAGTTCTTC; CDR3 protein: CASSLGGASFVAGGRNEQFF
V gene: TRBV27; clone size: -; CDR3 length: 16; D gene: -; J gene: TRBJ1-6; CDR3 DNA: TGTGCCAGCAGTCCTTCGCGTTATACCTATAATTCACCCCTCCACTTT; CDR3 protein: CASSPSRYTYNSPLHF
V gene: TRBV5-1; clone size: -; CDR3 length: 15; D gene: -; J gene: TRBJ1-2; CDR3 DNA: TGCGCCAGCAGCGCCACTACCCGAGGGAACTATGGCTACACCTTC; CDR3 protein: CASSATTRGNYGYTF
V gene: TRBV9; clone size: -; CDR3 length: 16; D gene: TRBD1; J gene: TRBJ1-1; CDR3 DNA: TGTGCCAGCAGCGTAGGGACAGGGGACCGGAACACTGAAGCTTTCTTT; CDR3 protein: CASSVGTGDRNTEAFF
V gene: TRBV10-3; clone size: -; CDR3 length: 12; D gene: -; J gene: TRBJ2-7; CDR3 DNA: TGTGCCATCAGTGTGAGTTCCTACGAGCAGTACTTC; CDR3 protein: CAISVSSYEQYF
V gene: TRBV3-1/TRBV3-2; clone size: -; CDR3 length: 18; D gene: -; J gene: TRBJ1-6; CDR3 DNA: TGTGCCAGCAGCCAAGATGGAACCAATAGCTCCTATAATTCACCCCTCCACTTT; CDR3 protein: CASSQDGTNSSYNSPLHF
V gene: TRBV6-2/TRBV6-3; clone size: -; CDR3 length: 17; D gene: -; J gene: TRBJ2-1; CDR3 DNA: TGTGCCAGCAGTTTTCTCACAACTCGGCCCGTCGGCAATGAGCAGTTCTTC; CDR3 protein: CASSFLTTRPVGNEQFF
V gene: TRBV20-1; clone size: -; CDR3 length: 10; D gene: -; J gene: TRBJ1-1; CDR3 DNA: TGCAGTGTTACGGTGGTAGAAGCTTTCTTT; CDR3 protein: CSVTVVEAFF
V gene: TRBV27; clone size: -; CDR3 length: 15; D gene: TRBD1; J gene: TRBJ1-2; CDR3 DNA: TGTGCCAGCAGTCCTCGACAGGGGAGGAACTATGGCTACACCTTC; CDR3 protein: CASSPRQGRNYGYTF
V gene: TRBV28; clone size: once; CDR3 length: 14; D gene: -; J gene: TRBJ2-7; CDR3 DNA: TGTGCCAGCAGTCTCCACAGGGTCAATATCGAGCAGTACTTC; CDR3 protein: CASSLHRVNIEQYF
V gene: TRBV27; clone size: once; CDR3 length: 15; D gene: -; J gene: TRBJ2-1; CDR3 DNA: TGTGCCAGCAGTTTCTGGACTACCACCTACAATGAGCAGTTCTTC; CDR3 protein: CASSFWTTTYNEQFF
V gene: TRBV2; clone size: -; CDR3 length: 15; D gene: TRBD2; J gene: TRBJ2-6; CDR3 DNA: TGTGCCAGCACCGCGGGAGCGGCTGGGGCCAACGTCCTGACTTTC; CDR3 protein: CASTAGAAGANVLTF
V gene: TRBV5-4; clone size: -; CDR3 length: 14; D gene: TRBD2; J gene: TRBJ2-1; CDR3 DNA: TGTGCCAGCAGTTTTAGCGGGAGGGCCAATGAGCAGTTCTTC; CDR3 protein: CASSFSGRANEQFF
V gene: TRBV28; clone size: -; CDR3 length: 19; D gene: TRBD1; J gene: TRBJ1-1; CDR3 DNA: TGTGCCAGCAGATTAGGTCTCACCAGGGGGGGCAGTTTGAACACTGAAGCTTTCTTT; CDR3 protein: CASRLGLTRGGSLNTEAFF
V gene: TRBV7-6; clone size: -; CDR3 length: 14; D gene: -; J gene: TRBJ1-1; CDR3 DNA: TGTGCCAGCAGCTTAGCGGAGGTGAACACTGAAGCTTTCTTT; CDR3 protein: CASSLAEVNTEAFF
V gene: TRBV5-6; clone size: -; CDR3 length: 18; D gene: -; J gene: TRBJ1-4; CDR3 DNA: TGTGCCAGCAGCTTGGTAGCAGGGAGATCATCGACTAATGAAAAACTGTTTTTT; CDR3 protein: CASSLVAGRSSTNEKLFF
V gene: TRBV30; clone size: once; CDR3 length: 13; D gene: TRBD1; J gene: TRBJ1-2; CDR3 DNA: TGTGCCTGGATGACGAACAGGGGTGATGGCTACACCTTC; CDR3 protein: CAWMTNRGDGYTF
V gene: TRBV2; clone size: -; CDR3 length: 14; D gene: TRBD1; J gene: TRBJ1-5; CDR3 DNA: TGTGCCAGCAGCACGGGACAGATCAATCAGCCCCAGCATTTT; CDR3 protein: CASSTGQINQPQHF
V gene: TRBV10-3; clone size: -; CDR3 length: 14; D gene: -; J gene: TRBJ1-1; CDR3 DNA: TGTGCCATCGGTAGAGGCGGGCAAGCAAGTGAAGCTTTCTTT; CDR3 protein: CAIGRGGQASEAFF
V gene: TRBV6-5; clone size: -; CDR3 length: 13; D gene: TRBD1; J gene: TRBJ1-2; CDR3 DNA: TGTGCCAGCAGTTACGGGACAGGCGGGGGCTACACCTTC; CDR3 protein: CASSYGTGGGYTF
V gene: TRBV2; clone size: -; CDR3 length: 15; D gene: -; J gene: TRBJ2-7; CDR3 DNA: TGTGCCAGCAGAGGCGGGGGCCTCCGACTCTTCGAGCAGTACTTC; CDR3 protein: CASRGGGLRLFEQYF
V gene: TRBV28; clone size: -; CDR3 length: 15; D gene: TRBD2; J gene: TRBJ2-2; CDR3 DNA: TGTGCCAGCAAATCAGCGGGAGAACACACCGGGGAGCTGTTTTTT; CDR3 protein: CASKSAGEHTGELFF
V gene: TRBV21-1; clone size: once; CDR3 length: 14; D gene: -; J gene: TRBJ1-4; CDR3 DNA: TGTGCCAGCAGCAAGTCCCAGGTGGGGCAAAAACTGTTTTTT; CDR3 protein: CASSKSQVGQKLFF
V gene: TRBV30; clone size: -; CDR3 length: 16; D gene: -; J gene: TRBJ1-5; CDR3 DNA: TGTGCCTGGAGTACTGGGGGACGGAGTATCCCTCAGCCCCAGCATTTT; CDR3 protein: CAWSTGGRSIPQPQHF
V gene: TRBV13; clone size: -; CDR3 length: 19; D gene: -; J gene: TRBJ2-3; CDR3 DNA: TGTGCCAGCAGCTCCCGCGGACAAAGGACTGATTCTAGCACAGATACGCAGTATTTT; CDR3 protein: CASSSRGQRTDSSTDTQYF
V gene: TRBV7-3; clone size: -; CDR3 length: 20; D gene: TRBD1; J gene: TRBJ2-6; CDR3 DNA: TGTGCCAGCAGCTCCCTAACCCCGGACAGGGCACGCTCTGGGGCCAACGTCCTGACTTTC; CDR3 protein: CASSSLTPDRARSGANVLTF
V gene: TRBV5-6; clone size: -; CDR3 length: 15; D gene: TRBD2; J gene: TRBJ2-5; CDR3 DNA: TGTGCCAGCAGCTATATTAGCGGGGGGGCGAAGACCCAGTACTTC; CDR3 protein: CASSYISGGAKTQYF
V gene: TRBV25-1; clone size: once; CDR3 length: 14; D gene: -; J gene: TRBJ1-2; CDR3 DNA: TGTGCCAGCAGTGACCCCGGTCCTAACTATGGCTACACCTTC; CDR3 protein: CASSDPGPNYGYTF
V gene: TRBV15; clone size: -; CDR3 length: 14; D gene: -; J gene: TRBJ2-6; CDR3 DNA: TGTGCCACCAGCGCGGTCATAGGGGCCAACGTCCTGACTTTC; CDR3 protein: CATSAVIGANVLTF
V gene: TRBV15; clone size: medium-sized; CDR3 length: 15; D gene: -; J gene: TRBJ2-1; CDR3 DNA: TGTGCCACCAGCACCGAGGACGAGGGCTACAATGAGCAGTTCTTC; CDR3 protein: CATSTEDEGYNEQFF
V gene: TRBV2; clone size: -; CDR3 length: 16; D gene: -; J gene: TRBJ2-3; CDR3 DNA: TGTGCCAGCAGTGGGGGTGTCGGACCAAGCACAGATACGCAGTATTTT; CDR3 protein: CASSGGVGPSTDTQYF
V gene: TRBV24-1; clone size: -; CDR3 length: 14; D gene: TRBD1; J gene: TRBJ1-5; CDR3 DNA: TGTGCCACCAGTGAGCCGGGACAGGGGACGCCCCAGCATTTT; CDR3 protein: CATSEPGQGTPQHF
V gene: TRBV6-4; clone size: -; CDR3 length: 13; D gene: -; J gene: TRBJ1-2; CDR3 DNA: TGTGCCAGCCGCTCCTCGGGTTCTGGTGGCTACACCTTC; CDR3 protein: CASRSSGSGGYTF
V gene: TRBV28; clone size: -; CDR3 length: 12; D gene: -; J gene: TRBJ1-6; CDR3 DNA: TGTGCCAGCAGTTTAACGGGTTCACCCCTCCACTTT; CDR3 protein: CASSLTGSPLHF
V gene: TRBV7-2; clone size: -; CDR3 length: 15; D gene: -; J gene: TRBJ1-6; CDR3 DNA: TGTGCCAGCAGCTTCATGGTCCAGGGCGATTCACCCCTCCACTTT; CDR3 protein: CASSFMVQGDSPLHF
V gene: TRBV7-9; clone size: -; CDR3 length: 16; D gene: TRBD1; J gene: TRBJ1-5; CDR3 DNA: TGTGCCAGCAGCTCTCTCGGGACAGGGGGCGATCAGCCCCAGCATTTT; CDR3 protein: CASSSLGTGGDQPQHF
V gene: TRBV18; clone size: -; CDR3 length: 13; D gene: -; J gene: TRBJ1-5; CDR3 DNA: TGTGCCAGCCGGGACGGAGTCAATCAGCCCCAGCATTTT; CDR3 protein: CASRDGVNQPQHF
V gene: TRBV30; clone size: -; CDR3 length: 13; D gene: -; J gene: TRBJ2-7; CDR3 DNA: TGTGCCTGGGTGGGGGCCTCCTCCTACGAGCAGTACTTC; CDR3 protein: CAWVGASSYEQYF
V gene: TRBV19; clone size: -; CDR3 length: 11; D gene: -; J gene: TRBJ1-1; CDR3 DNA: TGTGCCAGTATGAGGACAGAGGAAGCTTTCTTT; CDR3 protein: CASMRTEEAFF
V gene: TRBV2; clone size: -; CDR3 length: 13; D gene: -; J gene: TRBJ2-5; CDR3 DNA: TGTGCCAGCGTCCGGGACGTCCAAGAGACCCAGTACTTC; CDR3 protein: CASVRDVQETQYF